This T cell receptor beta chain was captured by sequencing in a study of blood T cell repertoires in COVID-19. Study context: Sources were T cells, B-cell-depleted T cells, or PBMCs; the material itself was cDNA or gDNA.

CDR1 MDHEN and CDR2 SYDVKM come from the germline V gene. Trimming removed 3 bases at V and 8 bases at J, with 16 bases between. The CDR3 runs to 14 residues. This clone was seen a single time. Repertoires were generated with immunoSEQ multiplex PCR, while TCRdb's copy carries only in-frame clones and drops some. The sample yields over 150,000 clones, around 84% seen once. Sequenced: peripheral blood. The chain employs TRBV28 and TRBJ1-2; D unresolved. The clonotype was recovered from a human donor in a cohort sampled during active COVID-19. Here the CDR3 reads CASSFVRGVLGYTF. In nucleotides, the CDR3 is TGTGCCAGCAGTTTTGTCCGAGGAGTGTTGGGCTACACCTTC.